This paragraph covers one T cell receptor (beta chain) sequence. In TCRdb, the 5' RACE reads were re-called with MiXCR into one record per CDR3 protein. This repertoire shows about 470,000 distinct CDR3 sequences, roughly 25% found once; its top ten account for approximately 12%. The sample originates from a study of T-cell memory formation after mild COVID-19. Study at large: Clustering of TCRs was largely donor specific.

The germline V gene encodes CDR1 LGHNA and CDR2 YNFKEQ. Trimming cost V 0 bases and J 9 bases, with 12 bases left between them. The CDR3 consists of 14 residues. This TCR was sampled from an adult woman who had mild COVID-19 (a few samples of this study predate the infection). Cell type and time point are not known. The sample comprised PBMCs or a T cell subset sorted from them (not recorded which). The V gene is TRBV4-2, the J gene TRBJ1-5; the D is unclear. The CDR3 region has the DNA TGTGCCAGCAGCCAAGACTGGTCGCTAGGGCCCCAGCATTTT. It is translated as CASSQDWSLGPQHF.